This T cell receptor beta chain was retrieved from a study of T cells in Graves' hyperthyroidism and ophthalmopathy. The CDR3 consists of 13 residues. The V end lost 6 bases, the J end lost 8 bases, and 19 bases lay between the germline ends. Germline CDR1 is DFQATT and CDR2 is SNEGSKA (reference sequence). Amplification yielded TCR beta CDR3 regions, with RNA transcripts as the source. HTBI primers drove first-round RT-PCR of the TCR CDR3. TCRdb reanalysed the multiplex PCR reads using MiXCR and keeps one entry per CDR3 protein. Counted here are around 420,000 distinct CDR3 sequences, roughly 13% occurring once; the ten biggest clones make up about 5%.

This chain uses TRBV20-1 with TRBJ1-2; tentatively, D is TRBD1 (6 bases). The specimen sequenced was blood. The sequence derives from a woman between 18 and 30 years old with Graves' hyperthyroidism. The CDR3: CSAGMTGGGGYTF. The CDR3 nucleotides read TGCAGTGCGGGGATGACAGGTGGGGGCGGCTACACCTTC.